This T cell receptor beta chain was observed in a study of T cell responses to AZD1222 COVID-19 vaccine. V was clipped by 3 bases and J by 6 bases, with 9 bases between them. The CDR3 runs 12 residues. Germline-derived CDR1 and CDR2 are GTSNPN and SVGIG (reference sequence). Produced via immunoSEQ multiplex PCR; TCRdb's table is partial and in-frame only. The data contain 80,000 to 100,000 clones, approximately 90% of them singletons. The TCR sequence derives from an adult in good health. J is TRBJ2-1 and V is TRBV30, with unresolved D. The specimen comprised peripheral blood, sampled on day 0 of AZD1222 vaccination. The CDR3 sequence: CAWSTVPNEQFF. DNA for the CDR3: TGTGCCTGGAGCACAGTGCCCAATGAGCAGTTCTTC.